These 22 T cell receptor beta chains were sequenced from one sample in a study of T-cell reconstitution after alpha-beta-depleted transplantation in children. During its preparation, the TCRbeta library received unique molecular identifiers. TCRdb reprocessed the PCR reads with MiXCR, giving one entry per CDR3 protein. The sample has about 900,000 distinct CDR3 sequences; about 26% are singletons. Sequenced material: PBMCs, mostly from graft donor cells, taken 360 days after TCRalphabeta/CD19-depleted stem cell transplant. These receptors were taken from a boy in the first two years of life who had a stem cell transplant for SCID, so the T cells may come from the graft donor.

This clonotype was observed a handful of times. The chain links TRBV5-1 to TRBJ2-7; 8 bases are a match to TRBD2. V lost 4 bases to trimming and J lost 6 bases; unmatched junction nucleotides: 12. Germline loops: CDR1 SGHRS, CDR2 YFSETQ. The CDR3 covers 15 residues. The CDR3 nucleotides are TGCGCCAGCAGCACTGGTCAGGGCGGGGGGCTCGAGCAGTACTTC. The encoded protein is CASSTGQGGGLEQYF.

Only a few counts were recorded for this clonotype. The chain recombines TRBV10-3 with TRBJ2-7; D gene uncertain. The germline CDR1 and CDR2 sequences are ENHRY and SYGVKD. The CDR3 runs to 12 residues. The germline V and J ends were trimmed by 3 bases and 4 bases, with 7 bases remaining between them. CDR3 region: CAISDSSYEQYF. The CDR3 DNA reads as TGTGCCATCAGTGATAGTTCTTACGAGCAGTACTTC.

The DNA for the CDR3 is TGCGCCAGCAGCCGCGACGGCTATGGCTACACCTTC. Translating gives CASSRDGYGYTF. The chain combines TRBV5-1 with TRBJ1-2; D is unclear. There are 12 residues in the CDR3. Trimming removed 4 bases from V and 4 bases from J, with 8 bases in between. Germline values: CDR1 SGHRS, CDR2 YFSETQ.

This clonotype was recorded many times. The chain carries TRBV27 and TRBJ2-5; D call uncertain. V lost 4 bases to trimming and J lost 2 bases, with 8 bases between them. Germline values: CDR1 MNHEY, CDR2 SMNVEV (reference sequence). CDR3 size: 13 residues. CDR3 DNA: TGTGCCAGCAGTTCCCCTTGGCAAGAGACCCAGTACTTC. Its protein product is CASSSPWQETQYF.

This clonotype has a handful of counts. V and J are TRBV11-2 and TRBJ2-3; D is unclear. The germline V gene has CDR1 SGHAT and CDR2 FQNNGV. This CDR3 contains 15 residues. V was shortened by 2 bases and J by 0 bases, with 9 bases between the two germline ends. CDR3 DNA sequence: TGTGCCAGCAGCTTATTTTCCTCTAGCACAGATACGCAGTATTTT. This gives the protein CASSLFSSSTDTQYF.

This clonotype was detected a few times. The chain has TRBV6-6 and TRBJ1-4; D remains ambiguous. CDR1 and CDR2 from the germline V gene are MNHNY and SVGAGI (reference sequence). Trimming took 4 bases from V and 8 from J, leaving 8 bases between them. The length of the CDR3 is 12 residues. Here the CDR3 DNA reads TGTGCCAGCAGTTCCCGGTGGGAAAAACTGTTTTTT. Amino acids: CASSSRWEKLFF.

This clonotype was seen more than once but under ten times. The CDR3 sequence is CASSPRGLLGGELFF. CDR3 coding DNA: TGCGCCAGCAGCCCCCGGGGACTTCTCGGCGGGGAGCTGTTTTTT. The chain joins TRBV4-1 to TRBJ2-2, with D perhaps matching TRBD2 (6 bases). Deletions cut 4 bases from V and 7 bases from J, with 16 bases between. Germline V gives CDR1 MGHRA, CDR2 YSYEKL. The CDR3 consists of 15 residues.

The rearrangement uses TRBV6-6 and TRBJ2-1; 8 nucleotides match TRBD2. J gave up 10 bases and V 5 bases, and 13 bases lay outside the gene matches. The V gene's germline CDR1 is MNHNY and CDR2 SVGAGI (reference sequence). The CDR3 has 15 residues. The CDR3 DNA follows: TGTGCCAGCAGTATCGGTAGCGGGGCTGATGGGGAGCAGTTCTTC. Its translation: CASSIGSGADGEQFF.

This clonotype was recorded a few times. The gene calls are TRBV10-3 and TRBJ2-3; possibly TRBD2 for D (6 bases). Germline CDR1 reads ENHRY; CDR2 reads SYGVKD. The V gene lost 6 bases and the J gene lost 1 base, with 11 bases spanning the gap. This CDR3 has 14 residues. The chain's CDR3 is CAIRRTGGTDTQYF. In nucleotides, the CDR3 is TGTGCCATCAGGCGGACGGGAGGCACAGATACGCAGTATTTT.

V gene TRBV9 combines with J gene TRBJ2-3; D unclear. This CDR3 has 16 amino acids. The germline V and J ends were trimmed by 3 bases and 1 base, with 15 bases remaining between them. CDR1 is SGDLS, CDR2 YYNGEE, per germline. Here the CDR3 DNA reads TGTGCCAGCAGCGCTTTCGGACCACGAGGCACAGATACGCAGTATTTT. Its translation: CASSAFGPRGTDTQYF.

This clonotype was counted a few times. V is TRBV7-3 and J is TRBJ2-5; tentative D call: TRBD2 (7 bases). The V gene's germline CDR1 is SGHTA and CDR2 FQGTGA. Between the trimmed V and J ends, which lost 2 bases and 4 bases, there was a span of 17 bases. This CDR3 is 16 amino acids long. The CDR3 DNA follows: TGTGCCAGCAGCTTACGGGGGCCGGGACTACGAGAGACCCAGTACTTC. It translates to CASSLRGPGLRETQYF.

In this sample, this clonotype turned up a few times. This sequence joins TRBV10-3 and TRBJ2-7; D gene uncertain. V lost 10 bases to trimming and J lost 3 bases, with 16 bases between them. This CDR3 has 13 residues. In germline, CDR1 is ENHRY, CDR2 SYGVKD. The CDR3 bases are TGTGCCACTACCCCACGAAGCTTCTACGAGCAGTACTTC. Protein sequence: CATTPRSFYEQYF.

The V call is TRBV29-1, the J call TRBJ2-1; D might be TRBD1 (6 bases). V was clipped by 5 bases and J by 5 bases, with 13 bases between them. This CDR3 contains 13 residues. Germline lookup yields CDR1 SQVTM and CDR2 ANQGSEA. The CDR3 DNA reads as TGCAGCGTTTTCCGGGACACCCACAATGAGCAGTTCTTC. This gives the protein CSVFRDTHNEQFF.

The chain employs TRBV18 and TRBJ2-7; no clear D gene. This CDR3 spans 16 amino acids. Germline V gene sequence: CDR1 KGHSH, CDR2 LQKENI. V lost 1 base and J 2 bases, leaving 15 bases between the germline ends. The DNA for the CDR3 is TGTGCCAGCTCACCACAAGGGCAGGTCAGGCCCTACGAGCAGTACTTC. This gives the protein CASSPQGQVRPYEQYF.

The rearrangement joins TRBV7-6 to TRBJ2-1; D remains unclear. This CDR3 has 13 residues. V was trimmed by 0 bases and J by 5 bases, leaving 5 bases between them. The germline gives CDR1 SGHVS, CDR2 FNYEAQ. CDR3 loop: CASSLAWNNEQFF. The CDR3 DNA reads as TGTGCCAGCAGCTTAGCATGGAACAATGAGCAGTTCTTC.

This clonotype was seen ten or more times. V and J are TRBV14 and TRBJ2-7, with D possibly TRBD2 on 6 matching bases. This CDR3 is 13 amino acids long. Trimming took 0 bases from V and 5 from J, leaving 8 bases between them. Germline V gene data show CDR1 as SGHDN and CDR2 as FVKESK. The CDR3 loop reads CASSQDPGDEQYF. Written as DNA, the CDR3 is TGTGCCAGCAGCCAAGATCCGGGGGACGAGCAGTACTTC.

There are a few counts of this clonotype. The chain uses TRBV18 and TRBJ1-1; D is possibly TRBD1 (6 bases). In germline, CDR1 is KGHSH, CDR2 LQKENI. The CDR3 loop spans 12 amino acids. Trimming left V 4 bases short and J 7 bases short, with 10 bases between. The CDR3 spells CASSLNRDEAFF. CDR3 in DNA: TGTGCCAGCTCACTAAACAGGGATGAAGCTTTCTTT.

The chain has TRBV7-2 and TRBJ2-7; unclear D gene. The CDR3 has 14 residues. CDR1 and CDR2 from the germline V gene are SGHTA and FQGNSA. Trimming removed 1 base from V and 3 bases from J, with 10 bases in between. CDR3 region: CASSLGERRYEQYF. CDR3 bases: TGTGCCAGCAGCTTAGGGGAACGCCGCTACGAGCAGTACTTC.

V is TRBV14 and J is TRBJ2-3; D is uncertain. Trimming removed 4 bases at V and 11 bases at J, with 13 bases between. Germline V gene lookup returns CDR1 SGHDN and CDR2 FVKESK. The CDR3 consists of 12 residues. CDR3 DNA sequence: TGTGCCAGCAGCCCCGACACTTTCTGGCAGTATTTT. As protein: CASSPDTFWQYF.

This clonotype was seen only a few times. The chain recombines TRBV12-3 or TRBV12-4 with TRBJ2-1; D is unresolved. V dropped 7 bases and J dropped 6 bases, with 4 bases sitting between them. The CDR3 is 10 residues long. The CDR3 nucleotides are TGTGCCAGCACCACCAATGAGCAGTTCTTC. Translation: CASTTNEQFF.

The chain employs TRBV6-2 or TRBV6-3 and TRBJ2-4; 7 nucleotides match TRBD1. The CDR3 is made up of 14 amino acids. The junction had 10 bases not matched to a gene; V was cut back by 6 bases and J by 8 bases. Looked up from germline, CDR1 is MNHEY and CDR2 is SVGEGT. This chain's CDR3 is CASRRQGTQDIQYF. CDR3 DNA sequence: TGTGCCAGCAGGCGACAGGGTACTCAAGACATTCAGTACTTC.

This clonotype was observed a handful of times. The genes are TRBV15 and TRBJ2-1; D is unresolved. V gave up 1 base and J gave up 0 bases, with 10 bases separating them. The CDR3 loop spans 16 amino acids. Germline lookup yields CDR1 LNHNV and CDR2 YYDKDF (reference sequence). The CDR3: CATSRAPPSSYNEQFF. Here the CDR3 DNA reads TGTGCCACCAGCAGAGCACCGCCAAGCTCCTACAATGAGCAGTTCTTC.